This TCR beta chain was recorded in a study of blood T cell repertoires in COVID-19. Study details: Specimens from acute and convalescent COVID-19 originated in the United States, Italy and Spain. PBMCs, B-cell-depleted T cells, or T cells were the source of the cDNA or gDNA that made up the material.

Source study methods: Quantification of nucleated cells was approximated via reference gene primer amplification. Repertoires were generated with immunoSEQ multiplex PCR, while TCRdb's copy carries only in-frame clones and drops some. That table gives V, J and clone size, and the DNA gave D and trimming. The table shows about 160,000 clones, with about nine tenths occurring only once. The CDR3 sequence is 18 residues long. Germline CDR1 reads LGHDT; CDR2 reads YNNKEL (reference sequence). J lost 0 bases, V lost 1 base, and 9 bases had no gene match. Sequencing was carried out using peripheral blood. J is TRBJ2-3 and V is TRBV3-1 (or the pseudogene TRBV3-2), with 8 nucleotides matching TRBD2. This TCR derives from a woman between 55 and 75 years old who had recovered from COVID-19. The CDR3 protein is CASSQGKIAGSSTDTQYF. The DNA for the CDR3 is TGTGCCAGCAGCCAAGGAAAGATAGCGGGGTCTAGCACAGATACGCAGTATTTT.